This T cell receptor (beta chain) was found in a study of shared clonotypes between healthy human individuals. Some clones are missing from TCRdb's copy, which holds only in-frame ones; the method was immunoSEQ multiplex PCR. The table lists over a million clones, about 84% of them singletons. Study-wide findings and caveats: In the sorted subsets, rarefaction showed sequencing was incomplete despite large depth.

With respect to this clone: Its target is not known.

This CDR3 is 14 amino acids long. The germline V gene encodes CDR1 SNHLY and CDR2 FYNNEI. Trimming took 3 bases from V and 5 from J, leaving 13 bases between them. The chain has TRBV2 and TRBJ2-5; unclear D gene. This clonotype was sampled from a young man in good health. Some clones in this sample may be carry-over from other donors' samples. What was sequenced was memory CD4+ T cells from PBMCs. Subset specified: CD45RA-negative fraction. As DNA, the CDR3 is TGTGCCAGCAGTGATAGGTCAGCTCTGGAGACCCAGTACTTC. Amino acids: CASSDRSALETQYF.